A single TCR beta chain is shown here with its context. The antigen remains undetermined. PCR involved 60 Vbeta and 13 Jbeta primers. Clones were sequenced by immunoSEQ multiplex PCR, and TCRdb holds only the in-frame ones, with some missing. The data show some 99,000 clones, approximately 73% seen once. This sample stems from a study of cytomegalovirus exposure and HLA in healthy donors. Study results and limitations: In a later analysis, TCR beta V- and J-gene trimming was associated with a missense DCLRE1C variant. Researchers counted approximately 160 TCR beta chains as cytomegalovirus-associated. Per a prior analysis, the majority of TCR beta V segments were productive roughly 87% or roughly 30% of the time.

The germline V gene encodes CDR1 MNHEY and CDR2 SMNVEV (reference sequence). The CDR3 runs to 13 residues. Trimming left V 5 bases short and J 2 bases short, with 10 bases between. Sequencing used PBMCs. The genes are TRBV27 and TRBJ2-7, with D possibly being TRBD2 (6 bases). This TCR derives from a man between 40 and 49 years old in good health and CMV-seronegative. Here the CDR3 DNA reads TGTGCCAGCAGTCCTGGACTACCCTACGAGCAGTACTTC. Amino acid sequence: CASSPGLPYEQYF.